Listed below are T cell receptor beta chains from one sample, sequenced in a study of T cells in Graves' hyperthyroidism and ophthalmopathy. A single record per CDR3 protein comes from TCRdb applying MiXCR to the multiplex PCR reads. Here the sample spans some 760,000 distinct CDR3 sequences, 14% being singletons. Sequencing was carried out using blood. Receptors were obtained from a woman younger than 30 with Graves' hyperthyroidism. Each CDR3 is given with its conserved first and last residue. The order of the fields is J gene, V gene, D gene, clone size, CDR3 protein, CDR3 DNA. A D gene is named only where the DNA matches it firmly. Where a row states a size, it is once, few, many or the class of an expanded clone; other rows omit it.

j_gene: TRBJ2-7
v_gene: TRBV19
d_gene: -
abundance: many
CDR3aa: CASSSTGKSYEQYF
CDR3nt: TGTGCCAGTAGCTCGACGGGAAAGTCCTACGAGCAGTACTTC

j_gene: TRBJ2-7
v_gene: TRBV12-3/TRBV12-4
d_gene: -
abundance: many
CDR3aa: CASSLKRGGYEQYF
CDR3nt: TGTGCCAGCAGTTTAAAGAGAGGCGGCTACGAGCAGTACTTC

j_gene: TRBJ1-5
v_gene: TRBV30
d_gene: TRBD1
abundance: many
CDR3aa: CAWGTGSRPQHF
CDR3nt: TGTGCCTGGGGGACAGGGAGTCGGCCCCAGCATTTT

j_gene: TRBJ1-5
v_gene: TRBV30
d_gene: -
abundance: -
CDR3aa: CAWSVRSSGQSNQPQHF
CDR3nt: TGTGCCTGGAGTGTAAGATCCTCCGGGCAGTCTAATCAGCCCCAGCATTTT

j_gene: TRBJ2-5
v_gene: TRBV28
d_gene: -
abundance: many
CDR3aa: CASSSIGDQETQYF
CDR3nt: TGTGCCAGCAGTTCAATTGGGGATCAAGAGACCCAGTACTTC

j_gene: TRBJ2-1
v_gene: TRBV20-1
d_gene: -
abundance: few
CDR3aa: CSARDPGTSIGNEQFF
CDR3nt: TGCAGTGCTAGAGATCCGGGGACTTCCATCGGCAATGAGCAGTTCTTC

j_gene: TRBJ2-3
v_gene: TRBV2
d_gene: TRBD2
abundance: few
CDR3aa: CASSEWAGGTTDTQYF
CDR3nt: TGTGCCAGCAGTGAATGGGCGGGGGGGACCACAGATACGCAGTATTTT

j_gene: TRBJ2-3
v_gene: TRBV9
d_gene: -
abundance: many
CDR3aa: CASSSLAADTQYF
CDR3nt: TGTGCCAGCAGCTCCCTCGCCGCGGATACGCAGTATTTT

j_gene: TRBJ1-2
v_gene: TRBV27
d_gene: TRBD1
abundance: -
CDR3aa: CASSFGQGDYGYTF
CDR3nt: TGTGCCAGCAGTTTCGGACAGGGTGACTATGGCTACACTTTC

j_gene: TRBJ2-1
v_gene: TRBV12-3/TRBV12-4
d_gene: -
abundance: -
CDR3aa: CASSLGQGGDEQFF
CDR3nt: TGTGCCAGCAGTTTGGGCCAGGGTGGAGATGAGCAGTTCTTC

j_gene: TRBJ1-5
v_gene: TRBV12-3/TRBV12-4
d_gene: -
abundance: many
CDR3aa: CASSAHYSNQPQHF
CDR3nt: TGTGCCAGCAGTGCCCATTATAGCAATCAGCCCCAGCATTTT

j_gene: TRBJ2-1
v_gene: TRBV7-2
d_gene: TRBD2
abundance: few
CDR3aa: CASSPGGGRGPDEQFF
CDR3nt: TGTGCCAGCAGCCCAGGCGGGGGACGCGGGCCCGATGAGCAGTTCTTC

j_gene: TRBJ2-1
v_gene: TRBV7-8
d_gene: -
abundance: -
CDR3aa: CASSLVILMEVNEQFF
CDR3nt: TGTGCCAGCAGCTTAGTGATCCTCATGGAGGTCAATGAGCAGTTCTTC

j_gene: TRBJ2-1
v_gene: TRBV12-3/TRBV12-4
d_gene: -
abundance: -
CDR3aa: CASNRDGINEQFF
CDR3nt: TGTGCCAGCAATAGGGATGGGATCAATGAGCAGTTCTTC

j_gene: TRBJ1-4
v_gene: TRBV7-9
d_gene: -
abundance: few
CDR3aa: CASSLIATSAEKLFF
CDR3nt: TGTGCCAGCAGCTTAATTGCGACATCAGCTGAAAAACTGTTTTTT

j_gene: TRBJ2-1
v_gene: TRBV5-1
d_gene: TRBD2
abundance: few
CDR3aa: CASSTTPGTIYNEQFF
CDR3nt: TGCGCCAGCAGCACGACCCCCGGGACTATCTACAATGAGCAGTTCTTC

j_gene: TRBJ2-5
v_gene: TRBV28
d_gene: TRBD2
abundance: many
CDR3aa: CASSFSPTSGRHQYF
CDR3nt: TGTGCCAGCAGTTTTTCGCCGACTAGCGGGAGACACCAGTACTTC

j_gene: TRBJ1-1
v_gene: TRBV11-2
d_gene: -
abundance: many
CDR3aa: CASSSKFPAKYTEAFF
CDR3nt: TGTGCCAGCAGCTCCAAATTCCCCGCGAAGTACACTGAAGCTTTCTTT

j_gene: TRBJ2-3
v_gene: TRBV28
d_gene: TRBD2
abundance: many
CDR3aa: CAIEPTSGKTDTQYF
CDR3nt: TGTGCCATCGAACCGACTAGCGGGAAGACAGATACGCAGTATTTT

j_gene: TRBJ2-3
v_gene: TRBV11-2
d_gene: -
abundance: -
CDR3aa: CASSTLSLRYPQGTDTQYF
CDR3nt: TGTGCCAGCAGCACTCTGAGTTTGCGTTACCCGCAGGGCACAGATACGCAGTATTTT

j_gene: TRBJ1-2
v_gene: TRBV30
d_gene: TRBD1
abundance: -
CDR3aa: CAWSVGQGDGYTF
CDR3nt: TGTGCCTGGAGTGTCGGGCAGGGGGATGGCTACACCTTC

j_gene: TRBJ2-1
v_gene: TRBV10-2
d_gene: TRBD1
abundance: -
CDR3aa: CASSPWGTGNNEQFF
CDR3nt: TGCGCCAGCAGTCCCTGGGGGACAGGGAACAATGAGCAGTTCTTC

j_gene: TRBJ1-4
v_gene: TRBV5-5
d_gene: -
abundance: -
CDR3aa: CASSLGWPNEKLFF
CDR3nt: TGTGCCAGCAGCTTGGGATGGCCCAATGAAAAACTGTTTTTT

j_gene: TRBJ1-3
v_gene: TRBV28
d_gene: -
abundance: -
CDR3aa: CASSSYSGNTIYF
CDR3nt: TGTGCCAGCAGTTCGTACTCTGGAAACACCATATATTTT

j_gene: TRBJ2-1
v_gene: TRBV7-9
d_gene: -
abundance: few
CDR3aa: CASSEPATLDSPDRFF
CDR3nt: TGTGCCAGCAGCGAACCTGCCACCCTGGACTCCCCGGACCGGTTCTTC

j_gene: TRBJ1-4
v_gene: TRBV3-1
d_gene: -
abundance: many
CDR3aa: CASSQKREKLFF
CDR3nt: TGTGCCAGCAGCCAAAAAAGGGAAAAACTGTTTTTT

j_gene: TRBJ1-2
v_gene: TRBV12-3/TRBV12-4
d_gene: -
abundance: many
CDR3aa: CASSLQGGYYGYTF
CDR3nt: TGTGCCAGCAGTTTACAGGGAGGGTACTATGGCTACACCTTC

j_gene: TRBJ2-7
v_gene: TRBV20-1
d_gene: -
abundance: few
CDR3aa: CSARVRAALSYEQYF
CDR3nt: TGCAGTGCTAGAGTAAGGGCAGCCCTCTCCTACGAGCAGTACTTC

j_gene: TRBJ2-7
v_gene: TRBV12-3/TRBV12-4
d_gene: -
abundance: -
CDR3aa: CASSHYRDTYEQYF
CDR3nt: TGTGCCAGCAGCCATTACAGGGATACCTACGAGCAGTACTTC

j_gene: TRBJ2-3
v_gene: TRBV29-1
d_gene: TRBD2
abundance: many
CDR3aa: CSVAYSGRVTDTQYF
CDR3nt: TGCAGCGTGGCCTATAGCGGGAGAGTCACAGATACGCAGTATTTT

j_gene: TRBJ2-7
v_gene: TRBV3-1
d_gene: -
abundance: few
CDR3aa: CASGRQINEQYF
CDR3nt: TGTGCCAGCGGGAGACAGATTAACGAGCAGTACTTC

j_gene: TRBJ1-2
v_gene: TRBV6-6
d_gene: -
abundance: many
CDR3aa: CASSYEPNNGYTF
CDR3nt: TGTGCCAGCAGTTACGAGCCTAATAATGGCTACACCTTC

j_gene: TRBJ2-7
v_gene: TRBV30
d_gene: -
abundance: many
CDR3aa: CAWSRTVSYEQYF
CDR3nt: TGTGCCTGGAGTCGGACAGTCTCCTACGAGCAGTACTTC

j_gene: TRBJ2-2
v_gene: TRBV18
d_gene: -
abundance: -
CDR3aa: CASSPRRDYTGELFF
CDR3nt: TGTGCCAGCTCACCACGACGGGATTACACCGGGGAGCTGTTTTTT

j_gene: TRBJ2-2
v_gene: TRBV28
d_gene: -
abundance: once
CDR3aa: CASSSPGVALGELFF
CDR3nt: TGTGCCAGCAGTTCACCGGGAGTAGCACTCGGGGAGCTGTTTTTT

j_gene: TRBJ2-1
v_gene: TRBV28
d_gene: TRBD2
abundance: many
CDR3aa: CASSSLAFRGNEQFF
CDR3nt: TGTGCCAGCAGTTCACTAGCGTTTCGGGGCAATGAGCAGTTCTTC

j_gene: TRBJ2-7
v_gene: TRBV27
d_gene: -
abundance: many
CDR3aa: CASSFLGRGYEQYF
CDR3nt: TGTGCCAGCAGTTTTTTGGGCAGGGGCTACGAGCAGTACTTC

j_gene: TRBJ2-7
v_gene: TRBV12-3/TRBV12-4
d_gene: TRBD2
abundance: many
CDR3aa: CASSLVAGGSEQYF
CDR3nt: TGTGCCAGCAGTTTAGTAGCGGGAGGGTCTGAGCAGTACTTC

j_gene: TRBJ1-5
v_gene: TRBV20-1
d_gene: TRBD1
abundance: once
CDR3aa: CSARVRQGGKPQHF
CDR3nt: TGCAGTGCTAGAGTTCGACAGGGGGGTAAGCCCCAGCATTTT

j_gene: TRBJ2-3
v_gene: TRBV29-1
d_gene: -
abundance: -
CDR3aa: CSVGEGLGGQYF
CDR3nt: TGCAGCGTTGGCGAGGGGTTGGGTGGGCAGTATTTT

j_gene: TRBJ2-5
v_gene: TRBV5-4
d_gene: TRBD2
abundance: -
CDR3aa: CASSASGQETQYF
CDR3nt: TGTGCCAGCAGCGCTAGCGGCCAAGAGACCCAGTACTTC

j_gene: TRBJ1-4
v_gene: TRBV3-1
d_gene: -
abundance: few
CDR3aa: CASSQDIRTEKLFF
CDR3nt: TGTGCCAGCAGCCAAGATATCCGTACTGAAAAACTGTTTTTT

j_gene: TRBJ2-7
v_gene: TRBV30
d_gene: TRBD2
abundance: many
CDR3aa: CAWSARRGRAYYEQYF
CDR3nt: TGTGCCTGGAGTGCCCGTAGAGGGAGGGCCTACTACGAGCAGTACTTC

j_gene: TRBJ2-7
v_gene: TRBV28
d_gene: TRBD2
abundance: many
CDR3aa: CASSLGGRFWLAGGLKAHEQYF
CDR3nt: TGTGCCAGCAGTTTAGGCGGCAGATTTTGGCTAGCGGGAGGGCTAAAGGCCCACGAGCAGTACTTC

j_gene: TRBJ2-1
v_gene: TRBV20-1
d_gene: TRBD2
abundance: few
CDR3aa: CSARLAGGGHEQFF
CDR3nt: TGCAGTGCGCGACTAGCGGGAGGGGGGCATGAGCAGTTCTTC

j_gene: TRBJ1-5
v_gene: TRBV19
d_gene: -
abundance: -
CDR3aa: CASSIFFRDNQPQHF
CDR3nt: TGTGCCAGTAGTATATTTTTCAGGGACAATCAGCCCCAGCATTTT

j_gene: TRBJ2-1
v_gene: TRBV30
d_gene: TRBD2
abundance: few
CDR3aa: CAWSKGERGFFNEQFF
CDR3nt: TGTGCCTGGAGTAAAGGGGAGCGGGGTTTCTTTAATGAGCAGTTCTTC

j_gene: TRBJ2-3
v_gene: TRBV28
d_gene: -
abundance: many
CDR3aa: CASSPRRGRDRDTQYF
CDR3nt: TGTGCCAGCAGTCCGCGTCGGGGCAGGGATAGGGATACGCAGTATTTT

j_gene: TRBJ2-1
v_gene: TRBV12-3/TRBV12-4
d_gene: TRBD2
abundance: -
CDR3aa: CASSLARKTSREGRFSYNEQFF
CDR3nt: TGTGCCAGCAGTTTAGCGCGCAAAACTAGCCGGGAGGGCCGATTCTCCTACAATGAGCAGTTCTTC